This TCR beta chain was retrieved from a study of blood T cell repertoires in COVID-19 (dated by TCRdb to 2019 to 2021). Background for the entire study: The collaborator samples originated in the United States, Italy and Spain and spanned the acute and convalescent phases of COVID-19. The repertoires were released in a freely available public database meant as a resource for research on the immune response to SARS-CoV-2. The material from the prospective study consisted of cDNA or gDNA derived from T cells, B-cell-depleted T cells, or PBMCs. The samples were drawn from two sources: the first 160 participants of the ongoing ImmuneRACE study, and over 1,000 subjects contributed by 6 global collaborators. A de-identified subject ID, COVID-19 status, age in years and sex were almost always included in the sample metadata. Deeply sampled blood TCRbeta repertoires from subjects exposed to, actively infected with, or recovered from COVID-19 were included in the dataset. Where available, HLA class I and class II types were obtained from metadata supplied by the sample provider rather than from assay-based typing. Study-level results and caveats: The amount of clinical and demographic metadata varied by source and participant and was provided uncurated.

TCRbeta CDR3 regions were amplified from genomic DNA by means of the immunoSEQ Assay, a bias-controlled multiplex PCR. Processing in the source paper ran as follows. The number of nucleated cells in each sample was estimated by amplification of reference gene primers within the assay. To quantify the absolute abundance of each unique TCRbeta CDR3 rearrangement, sequence reads were collapsed and filtered. For each sample, productive Simpson clonality was calculated by taking the square root of Simpson's diversity index across productive rearrangements. TCRdb provides this immuneACCESS table in a form limited to in-frame rearrangements. Some clones are lacking; in checked studies, under half of them reflect an unresolved V gene, and why the rest are absent is not known. That table furnishes V, J and clone size, whereas the DNA furnished D and trimming. The sample data list about 230,000 clones, and 80% to 85% of these were observed just once. The ten most abundant clones make up around 4% of the sample.

The germline V gene encodes CDR1 SGHTA and CDR2 FQGNSA. Trimming accounts for 3 bases at V and 7 bases at J, while the number of junction bases matched to no gene is 5. CDR3 length: 14 amino acids, cysteine to phenylalanine. The kept DNA is CDR3 alone, 42 bases in frame from the first base. The collaborating institutions used their own protocols to collect whole blood in K2EDTA tubes. For TCRbeta analysis, collaborators shipped samples as frozen whole blood, isolated PBMCs, or DNA extracted from either of those sample types. Comments on this clone: Its antigen is still unknown. No per-base quality is available; no much larger clone lies one base away.

Recombination linked TRBV7-2 to TRBJ2-1, with 8 bases aligning to TRBD1. The sample comprised peripheral blood. The sequence came from a man aged 50-60 years with active or convalescent COVID-19. The CDR3 reads as follows: CASSFRTGRNEQFF. The nucleotide sequence reads as follows: TGTGCCAGCAGCTTTCGGACAGGGAGGAATGAGCAGTTCTTC.